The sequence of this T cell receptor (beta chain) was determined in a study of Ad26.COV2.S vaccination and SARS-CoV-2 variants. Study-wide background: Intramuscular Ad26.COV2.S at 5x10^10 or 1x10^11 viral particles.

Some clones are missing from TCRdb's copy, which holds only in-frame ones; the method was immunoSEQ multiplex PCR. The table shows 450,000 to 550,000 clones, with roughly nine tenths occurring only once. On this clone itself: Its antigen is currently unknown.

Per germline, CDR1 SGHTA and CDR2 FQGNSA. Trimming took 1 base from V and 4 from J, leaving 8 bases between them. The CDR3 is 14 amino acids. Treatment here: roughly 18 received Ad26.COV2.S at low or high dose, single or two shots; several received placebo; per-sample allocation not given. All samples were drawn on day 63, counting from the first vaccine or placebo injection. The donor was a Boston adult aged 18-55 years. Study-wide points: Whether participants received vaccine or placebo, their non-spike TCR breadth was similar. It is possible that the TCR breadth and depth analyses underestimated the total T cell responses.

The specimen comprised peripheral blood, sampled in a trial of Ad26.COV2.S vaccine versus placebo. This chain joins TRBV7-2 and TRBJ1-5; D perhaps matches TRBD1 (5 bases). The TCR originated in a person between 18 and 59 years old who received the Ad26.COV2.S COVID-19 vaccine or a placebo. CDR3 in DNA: TGTGCCAGCAGCTTAGGGGGCAGAAATCAGCCCCAGCATTTT. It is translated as CASSLGGRNQPQHF.